The 29 T cell receptor beta chains in this list originate from one sample, sequenced in a study of blood T cell repertoires in COVID-19. Repertoires were generated with immunoSEQ multiplex PCR, while TCRdb's copy carries only in-frame clones and drops some. The sample consists of some 99,000 clones, over 65% of them appearing once. The sample taken for sequencing was peripheral blood. The origin of the receptors is a woman aged 55-69 years with acute or convalescent COVID-19.

The chain combines TRBV18 with TRBJ1-6, with D tentatively TRBD1 (6 bases). V lost 6 bases to trimming and J lost 7 bases, with 10 bases between them. From germline, CDR1 is KGHSH and CDR2 LQKENI. The CDR3 sequence is 13 residues long. The CDR3 nucleotides read TGTGCCAGCTCGCCCGGGACAAATTCACCCCTCCACTTT. It specifies CASSPGTNSPLHF.

This sequence joins TRBV29-1 and TRBJ2-3; 8 bases match TRBD2. Losses at the gene ends were 6 bases for V and 7 bases for J; bases not matched to a gene: 3. This CDR3 comprises 11 residues. Per germline, CDR1 SQVTM and CDR2 ANQGSEA. As DNA, the CDR3 is TGCAGCGTCCGGGGGGGAAATACGCAGTATTTT. It is translated as CSVRGGNTQYF.

The chain recombines TRBV3-1 (or the pseudogene TRBV3-2) with TRBJ1-3; D ambiguous. The CDR3 totals 15 residues. Germline values: CDR1 LGHDT, CDR2 YNNKEL (reference sequence). Trimming left V 2 bases short and J 0 bases short, with 8 bases between. CDR3 in amino acids: CASSQTAYSGNTIYF. CDR3 in DNA: TGTGCCAGCAGCCAAACAGCCTACTCTGGAAACACCATATATTTT.

This rearrangement joins TRBV7-3 to TRBJ1-1; the D is unclear. CDR1 is SGHTA and CDR2 is FQGTGA in the germline V gene. Trimming left V 5 bases short and J 2 bases short, with 9 bases between. The CDR3 is made up of 13 amino acids. Here the CDR3 DNA reads TGTGCCAGCAGCAAAAACAGCAACACTGAAGCTTTCTTT. Translating it yields CASSKNSNTEAFF.

V and J are TRBV19 and TRBJ1-5; D gene unclear. CDR1 and CDR2 (germline): LNHDA, SQIVND (reference sequence). This CDR3 is built from 16 residues. V lost 1 base, J lost 4 bases, and 14 bases lay in between. The CDR3 region has the DNA TGTGCCAGTAGTATAGGACCGAGGCCCTTAAATCAGCCCCAGCATTTT. Protein: CASSIGPRPLNQPQHF.

The genes are TRBV28 and TRBJ1-2; 9 bases are shared with TRBD1. CDR1 and CDR2 (germline): MDHEN, SYDVKM. V was pared by 5 bases and J by 4 bases, with 5 bases of the junction left unmatched. There are 14 residues in the CDR3. In DNA, the CDR3 is TGTGCCAGCAGTCCCTCGGGACAGGGCTATGGCTACACCTTC. This sequence encodes CASSPSGQGYGYTF.

J is TRBJ2-7 and V is TRBV15, with 10 bases fitting TRBD1. The CDR3 runs to 15 residues. The ends lost 3 bases at V and 2 bases at J; junction bases unmatched: 4. Germline CDR1 is LNHNV and CDR2 is YYDKDF (reference sequence). The CDR3 DNA reads TGTGCCACCAGCAGGTGGACAGGGGGGGCCTACGAGCAGTACTTC. This gives the protein CATSRWTGGAYEQYF. Drawing the rest from reference TRBV15 and TRBJ2-7, the complete variable domain is DAMVIQNPRYQVTQFGKPVTLSCSQTLNHNVMYWYQQKSSQAPKLLFHYYDKDFNNEADTPDNFQSRRPNTSFCFLDIRSPGLGDTAMYLCATSRWTGGAYEQYFGPGTRLTVT.

This clone was observed a few times. This chain uses TRBV6-5 with TRBJ2-1; 7 nucleotides line up with TRBD1. The CDR3 extends over 13 amino acids. CDR1 and CDR2 from the germline V gene are MNHEY and SVGAGI. The trim removed 2 bases at V and 5 bases at J, leaving 0 bases unmatched. The CDR3 DNA sequence: TGTGCCAGCAGTTACACAGGGGACAATGAGCAGTTCTTC. Translated: CASSYTGDNEQFF.

This chain links TRBV30 with TRBJ1-5; D not certain. There are 14 residues in the CDR3. V dropped 0 bases and J dropped 3 bases, with 9 bases sitting between them. Germline CDR1 reads GTSNPN; CDR2 reads SVGIG (reference sequence). The CDR3, as DNA: TGTGCCTGGAGTGTAGGCAGCGTCAATCAGCCCCAGCATTTT. This sequence encodes CAWSVGSVNQPQHF.

This clone was seen repeatedly, ten times or more. The chain links TRBV27 to TRBJ2-7; TRBD1 is a possible D gene (5 bases). Trimming left V 3 bases short and J 6 bases short, with 9 bases between. Germline CDR1 reads MNHEY; CDR2 reads SMNVEV (reference sequence). The CDR3 is made up of 12 amino acids. CDR3 region: CASSFQGIEQYF. The DNA for the CDR3 is TGTGCCAGCAGTTTTCAGGGAATCGAGCAGTACTTC.

The V gene is TRBV19, the J gene TRBJ2-7; TRBD2 is a possible D gene (6 bases). This CDR3 region has 13 residues. Trimming pared 6 bases from V and 0 bases from J, leaving 9 bases between. The germline gives CDR1 LNHDA, CDR2 SQIVND (reference sequence). The chain's CDR3 is CASRRDGSYEQYF. The CDR3 DNA is TGTGCCAGTAGGCGGGACGGCTCCTACGAGCAGTACTTC.

This clone turned up a few times. The chain recombines TRBV29-1 with TRBJ2-6; D might be TRBD1 (5 bases). The germline V and J ends were trimmed by 6 bases and 2 bases, with 11 bases remaining between them. This CDR3 spans 14 amino acids. Germline CDR1 is SQVTM and CDR2 is ANQGSEA. The CDR3 region is CSVYPGTGANVLTF. The CDR3 nucleotides are TGCAGCGTCTACCCAGGGACTGGGGCCAACGTCCTGACTTTC.

The chain employs TRBV12-3 or TRBV12-4 and TRBJ1-4; tentatively, D is TRBD1 (6 bases). Trimming left V 3 bases short and J 8 bases short, with 10 bases between. The CDR3 is made up of 13 amino acids. The CDR3 loop is CASSLEDREKLFF. The CDR3 nucleotides are TGTGCCAGCAGTTTGGAGGACAGAGAAAAACTGTTTTTT.

The genes are TRBV10-3 and TRBJ2-1; tentatively, D is TRBD2 (5 bases). Between the trimmed V and J ends, which lost 7 bases and 8 bases, there was a span of 18 bases. The CDR3 spans 14 residues. The germline gives CDR1 ENHRY, CDR2 SYGVKD. The CDR3 region is CAIKRRQEPHEQFF. The CDR3 DNA is TGTGCCATCAAGCGGCGCCAAGAACCCCATGAGCAGTTCTTC.

This clone was observed a single time. The chain recombines TRBV18 with TRBJ2-1; TRBD2 agrees at 7 bases. The CDR3 runs to 14 residues. Germline-derived CDR1 and CDR2 are KGHSH and LQKENI. The V segment lost 3 bases and the J segment 9 bases; nucleotides outside the gene matches: 8. The CDR3 bases are TGTGCCAGCTCACCTCTTCAGCGGGACGCTGAGCAGTTCTTC. Protein product: CASSPLQRDAEQFF. The full variable domain, with the rest looked up from reference TRBV18 and TRBJ2-1, is NAGVMQNPRHLVRRRGQEARLRCSPMKGHSHVYWYRQLPEEGLKFMVYLQKENIIDESGMPKERFSAEFPKEGPSILRIQQVVRGDSAAYFCASSPLQRDAEQFFGPGTRLTVL.

The genes are TRBV5-1 and TRBJ1-4, with D perhaps matching TRBD1 (6 bases). The length of the CDR3 is 14 residues. The germline V and J ends were trimmed by 0 bases and 7 bases, with 10 bases remaining between them. Germline assignment: CDR1 SGHRS and CDR2 YFSETQ. The CDR3 DNA is TGCGCCAGCAGCTTGGGACAGGAGGTTGAAAAACTGTTTTTT. It yields the protein CASSLGQEVEKLFF.

The chain combines TRBV9 with TRBJ2-1; 12 bases fit TRBD1. V lost 0 bases to trimming and J lost 7 bases; unmatched junction nucleotides: 5. CDR3 length: 16 amino acids. Germline CDR1 is SGDLS and CDR2 is YYNGEE. CDR3 sequence: CASSVEGQGAMNEQFF. DNA for the CDR3: TGTGCCAGCAGCGTAGAGGGACAGGGGGCGATGAATGAGCAGTTCTTC.

This sequence joins TRBV28 and TRBJ2-1; the D gene is possibly TRBD2 (6 bases). The CDR3 is 14 residues long. Germline assignment: CDR1 MDHEN and CDR2 SYDVKM. Trimming took 8 bases from V and 4 from J, leaving 15 bases between them. DNA of the CDR3: TGTGCCAGCTCCACGGCTAGCGTTTACAATGAGCAGTTCTTC. It encodes CASSTASVYNEQFF.

The gene calls are TRBV28 and TRBJ1-2; TRBD1 matches at 7 bases. Germline values: CDR1 MDHEN, CDR2 SYDVKM. With V trimmed by 6 bases and J by 3 bases, 7 bases remained unmatched. The CDR3 loop spans 14 amino acids. CDR3 in amino acids: CASRVGGGYYGYTF. Written as DNA, the CDR3 is TGTGCCAGCAGAGTCGGAGGGGGCTACTATGGCTACACCTTC.

The V and J genes are TRBV28 and TRBJ1-5, with 8 bases identical to TRBD1. The CDR3 runs to 14 residues. The germline V gene has CDR1 MDHEN and CDR2 SYDVKM. After removal of 5 bases from V and 3 bases from J, the junction contained 3 bases not matched to a gene. The CDR3 reads CASSETGDNQPQHF. The CDR3 DNA reads as TGTGCCAGCAGTGAGACAGGGGACAATCAGCCCCAGCATTTT.

The chain links TRBV7-8 to TRBJ1-2; unclear D gene. CDR1 SGHVS and CDR2 FQNEAQ come from the germline V gene. The CDR3 is 15 residues long. The V end was cut by 2 bases, the J end by 4 bases, with 14 bases between. CDR3 DNA sequence: TGTGCCAGCAGCTTAACAAAGGGTGGGAGCTATGGCTACACCTTC. It specifies CASSLTKGGSYGYTF.

The chain links TRBV7-9 to TRBJ1-1; weak D call: TRBD1 (5 bases). This CDR3 is 13 amino acids long. V lost 4 bases and J lost 3, with 9 bases in between. Germline lookup yields CDR1 SEHNR and CDR2 FQNEAQ (reference sequence). The CDR3 nucleotides are TGTGCCAGCAGCTGGGGGGAGGACACTGAAGCTTTCTTT. It codes for CASSWGEDTEAFF.

This rearrangement joins TRBV5-4 to TRBJ2-1; possible D gene TRBD1, 6 bases. V dropped 4 bases and J dropped 7 bases, with 9 bases sitting between them. CDR1 and CDR2 (germline): SGHNT, YYREEE (reference sequence). CDR3 length: 12 amino acids. Written as DNA, the CDR3 is TGTGCCAGCAGCACCAGGGGTAATGAGCAGTTCTTC. This translates into CASSTRGNEQFF.

The CDR3: CAWNIGGGYTF. As DNA, the CDR3 is TGTGCCTGGAACATAGGGGGTGGCTACACCTTC. This chain joins TRBV30 and TRBJ1-2; possible D gene TRBD1, 6 bases. With 4 bases removed from V and 7 bases from J, the gap between germline ends came to 10 bases. The germline V gene has CDR1 GTSNPN and CDR2 SVGIG (reference sequence). The CDR3 has 11 amino acids.

This CDR3 reads CASSLQGAVYEQYF. CDR3 bases: TGTGCCAGCAGTTTGCAGGGGGCAGTTTACGAGCAGTACTTC. The chain uses TRBV27 and TRBJ2-7; 8 bases align to TRBD1. Trimming removed 3 bases from V and 4 bases from J; junction bases left unmatched: 5. This CDR3 is 14 amino acids long. Germline CDR1 reads MNHEY; CDR2 reads SMNVEV (reference sequence).

The chain couples TRBV5-6 to TRBJ2-6; the match to TRBD1 covers 7 bases. The V gene end was trimmed by 0 bases and the J gene end by 0 bases; junction bases not matched to a gene: 3. CDR3 length: 17 residues. Germline values: CDR1 SGHDT, CDR2 YYEEEE. Here the CDR3 reads CASSLDRGNSGANVLTF. CDR3 nucleotide sequence: TGTGCCAGCAGCTTGGACAGGGGCAACTCTGGGGCCAACGTCCTGACTTTC.

This chain connects TRBV28 to TRBJ1-3; D gene ambiguous. V was cut by 7 bases and J by 2 bases, with 15 bases left in between. Germline lookup yields CDR1 MDHEN and CDR2 SYDVKM. This CDR3 has 15 residues. For the CDR3, the DNA is TGTGCCAGCACCGTTTATAGCTGGCCTGGAAACACCATATATTTT. Residues: CASTVYSWPGNTIYF.

The rearrangement joins TRBV3-1 (or the pseudogene TRBV3-2) to TRBJ1-6; possible D gene TRBD1, 5 bases. The V gene lost 0 bases and the J gene lost 6 bases, with 9 bases spanning the gap. Germline V gene lookup returns CDR1 LGHDT and CDR2 YNNKEL (reference sequence). The CDR3 consists of 15 residues. The CDR3 nucleotides read TGTGCCAGCAGCCAAGATAGGGGTTTTAATTCACCCCTCCACTTT. It codes for CASSQDRGFNSPLHF.

The chain is built from TRBV7-9 and TRBJ1-2; perhaps TRBD1 as D (5 bases). V was shortened by 1 base and J by 8 bases, with 11 bases between the two germline ends. CDR1 is SEHNR and CDR2 is FQNEAQ in the germline V gene (reference sequence). This CDR3 comprises 13 residues. DNA of the CDR3: TGTGCCAGCAGCTTAGAGAGCAGGGTCGGCTACACCTTC. This sequence encodes CASSLESRVGYTF.